The sequence of this T cell receptor beta chain was determined in a study of blood T cell repertoires in COVID-19. Overall study context: Nucleic acid was either cDNA or gDNA, and it came from T cells, B-cell-depleted T cells, or PBMCs.

Profiling relied on immunoSEQ multiplex PCR, and the TCRdb table lists in-frame clones only, not all of them. The profile shows some 74,000 clones, about four fifths of them singletons. Germline V gives CDR1 LGHNA, CDR2 YSLEER. V was cut by 1 base and J by 0 bases, with 9 bases left in between. CDR3 length: 15 residues. Sample: peripheral blood. This clonotype was sampled from an elderly woman with active or convalescent COVID-19. The chain joins TRBV4-3 to TRBJ1-1; D unresolved. The CDR3 reads CASSQGISLNTEAFF. DNA for the CDR3: TGCGCCAGCAGCCAAGGTATTTCCCTGAACACTGAAGCTTTCTTT.